What follows is one T cell receptor (beta chain) and its context. Its antigen is unknown. The data were taken from a study of monozygotic twins with inflammatory bowel disease (dated by TCRdb to between 2017 and 2020). In the study overall: In total, 28 monozygotic twin pairs made up the full study: 19 Danish pairs, all IBD-discordant, plus nine German pairs, of which four were IBD-concordant and five were IBD-discordant. Disease-associated traits were sought mainly through comparisons between IBD patients and their genetically identical healthy co-twins within discordant pairs. Each individual had, on average, about 151 000 unique TCRalpha sequences and 181 000 unique TCRbeta sequences available for analysis.

The full study reports these points: Measured by the inverse Simpson index, TCRbeta repertoire diversity was lower in IBD patients than in their healthy co-twins. Fewer clonotypes were shared with other individuals by IBD patients than by healthy twins, most markedly in patients showing signs of disease activity. No difference in repertoire similarity was observed between concordant and discordant twins, possibly owing to limited statistical power. Because patients were on differing immunosuppressive treatments, the repertoires may have picked up extra background noise and inter-individual variability. No single strong signal or clonotype linked to IBD turned up in the results, so the idea that one exists was not supported. Different T cell subtypes could not be distinguished in the analysis.

From each donor, a roughly 2.6 ml peripheral blood sample was collected into PAXgene tubes and stored at -80 degrees C. Total RNA was isolated from whole blood with the PAXgene blood miRNA kit on an automated QIAcube, without T cell sorting. Peripheral blood from monozygotic twin pairs, either concordant or discordant for inflammatory bowel disease, underwent deep TCRalpha and TCRbeta repertoire profiling that used unique molecular barcoding. Smoking habits were recorded for all twin pairs, with individuals classified as current, former or never smokers. CDR1 and CDR2 were assigned from the germline V gene (reference sequence) as MNHEY and SMNVEV. The CDR3 has 14 amino acids, counting the end cysteine and phenylalanine. No DNA was logged. Receptor amplification or capture employed 5' RACE. Preparation of each TCR library used roughly 3,300 ng of total RNA. For each sample, cDNA synthesis with SMARTScribe reverse transcriptase was split into eight separate reactions. During cDNA synthesis, unique molecular identifiers containing a 6-nucleotide sample barcode were introduced by template switching. TCRalpha and TCRbeta cDNA was amplified in two nested PCRs of 16 and 9 cycles, and bead purification was carried out after each PCR. Before amplification, the cDNA was treated with uracil DNA-glycosylase and purified using the QIAquick PCR purification kit. In the second PCR, Illumina TruSeq-compatible adapters and sample-specific barcodes were added. TapeStation and Qubit were used to check library quality and concentration, and 4.5 to 5 ng of each library was pooled. Pooled libraries were sequenced on an Illumina HiSeq2500 single-index Rapid Run with 2 x 100 bp reads and custom sequencing primers. The published analysis was carried out like this. MiGEC version 1.2.6 was used for UMI-based consensus assembly to correct PCR and sequencing errors. V(D)J alignment, clonotype assembly and CDR3 extraction were performed with MiXCR version 2.1.1. To normalise gene usage, clonotype sharing and MAIT/NKT TCR abundance, the top 1000, 10 000 and 20 000 clonotypes in each sample were analysed. Diversity was computed as the inverse Simpson index with the vegan R package after downsampling to 27 000 UMIs. Paired Mann-Whitney U tests were applied to discordant twin pairs, and Benjamini-Hochberg correction was used for multiple testing. Based on TCRdb reprocessing of the reads, there is one entry per CDR3 protein sequence, and DNA is missing. What appears here as the V and J calls and clone size reflects TCRdb's work, not the paper's. This sample's records show approximately 160,000 distinct CDR3 sequences. The top ten clones comprise about 7.4% of the sample.

The chain couples TRBV27 to TRBJ2-1; the D call from TCRdb, TRBD2, cannot be confirmed without DNA. The sequence came from a human donor with ulcerative colitis or Crohn's disease, or a healthy co-twin of an affected twin (not recorded which). Sequencing input: blood. The CDR3 region reads CASSRTSGRDEQFF.